The clone carrying this T cell receptor (beta chain) was seen just once. Source study methods: How many nucleated cells were present was estimated from reference gene primer amplification. Sequencing was performed with immunoSEQ multiplex PCR; in TCRdb, only in-frame clones are kept and a portion is missing. From that table come the V and J calls and clone size; the DNA was used to work out D and trimming. The data contain 55,000 to 70,000 clones, roughly 92% of them singletons. The V gene lost 10 bases and the J gene lost 7 bases, with 10 bases spanning the gap. Germline values: CDR1 ENHRY, CDR2 SYGVKD. The CDR3 extends over 10 amino acids. This specimen belongs to a study of blood T cell repertoires in COVID-19. Study-wide context: Spain, Italy and the United States supplied samples that represented acute and convalescent COVID-19. The cDNA or gDNA used as material had been derived from T cells, B-cell-depleted T cells, or PBMCs.

The TCR sequence derives from a human donor in a cohort sampled during active COVID-19. The chain joins TRBV10-3 to TRBJ1-1, with TRBD1 as a possible D gene (5 bases). Specimen: peripheral blood. CDR3 DNA: TGTGCCACCCGGGGGGATGAAGCTTTCTTT. Its protein product is CATRGDEAFF.